This T cell receptor (beta chain) was obtained from a study of chemoradiotherapy in HPV16-positive cancers (dated by TCRdb to 2021 to 2024). Regarding the research as a whole: Candidate HPV-specific T-cell clones and common TCR motifs were defined through functional T-cell assays on cells from a couple of HPV16-positive patients. Whether T-cell immunity against the HPV oncoproteins E6 and E7 changes during chemoradiotherapy and whether survival is affected by this immunity were examined in the study. The candidate HPV-specific TCRs and motifs were then tracked in TCR repertoires from about 93 patients with HPV-related cancers.

Because repertoires were sampled repeatedly during chemoradiotherapy, clonal expansion in the tumor microenvironment could be followed. Study-wide conclusions, independent of this receptor: The survival association was reported for HPV16-positive patients, and the functional definition of HPV-specific T cells was derived from only a couple of HPV16-positive patients. Expansion of candidate HPV-specific clones and E7-related TCR motifs was observed in the tumor microenvironment during treatment, whereas no such expansion was observed for non-HPV-specific T cells. Among HPV16-positive patients, expansion of HPV-responsive T cells during chemoradiotherapy was associated with better recurrence-free survival.

Spanning cysteine to phenylalanine, the CDR3 consists of 17 amino acids. Left in the record is the CDR3 DNA by itself, 51 bases read in frame from the first base. The junction carries 17 bases between V and J, which are trimmed by 5 bases and 3 bases respectively. Looking up the germline V gene yields CDR1 SGHTA and CDR2 FQGNSA. This clone came up once. The clone's antigen remains unknown. Base qualities were left out, and no much larger clone turns up one base away. Receptor libraries were prepared by the immunoSEQ multiplex PCR assay. TCRdb mirrors the immuneACCESS table, restricted to in-frame sequences. Some clones are absent from its copies; in checked studies, under half trace to an unresolved V gene, and the reason for the others is unknown. The sample data list approximately 5,400 clones, and around 91% of these were observed just once. Of the sample, 1.5% to 2% is held by the ten largest clones.

The source was blood, collected from a patient who underwent chemoradiotherapy. The sequence derives from a human donor with HPV-associated anogenital cancer. The chain joins TRBV7-2 to TRBJ2-6, with a tentative D gene TRBD2 over 6 matching bases. The CDR3 reads as follows: CASSARAGSIGANVLTF. The sequence in DNA is TGTGCCAGCAGCGCCAGGGCGGGAAGCATTGGGGCCAACGTCCTGACTTTC.